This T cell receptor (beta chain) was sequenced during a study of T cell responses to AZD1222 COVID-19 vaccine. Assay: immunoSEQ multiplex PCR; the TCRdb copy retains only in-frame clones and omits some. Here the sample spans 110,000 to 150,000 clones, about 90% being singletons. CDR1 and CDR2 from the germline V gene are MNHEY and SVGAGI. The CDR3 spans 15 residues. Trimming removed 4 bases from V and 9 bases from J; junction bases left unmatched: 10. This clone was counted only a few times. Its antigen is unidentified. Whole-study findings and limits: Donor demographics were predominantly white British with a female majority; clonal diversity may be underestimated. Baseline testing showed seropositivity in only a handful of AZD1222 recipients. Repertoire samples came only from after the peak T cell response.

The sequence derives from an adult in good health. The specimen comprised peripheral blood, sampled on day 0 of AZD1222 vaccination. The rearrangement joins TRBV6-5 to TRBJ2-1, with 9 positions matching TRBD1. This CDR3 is CASSSPGQGISEQFF. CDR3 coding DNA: TGTGCCAGCAGTTCCCCGGGACAGGGAATTAGTGAGCAGTTCTTC.